This T cell receptor (beta chain) was profiled in a study of somatic mutations in cytotoxic T cells in rheumatoid arthritis. Study in general: In some cases, T-cell populations stained with V beta antibodies were flow-sorted at nearly 100% purity, and these included V beta1+ cells sequenced for TCRB. Study conclusions and caveats: Within 8 of 65 patients, the single biggest CD8+ clone made up more than 20% of CD8+ cells. The clonality of CD8+ T cells was not significantly different between rheumatoid arthritis patients and age-matched healthy controls. A finding that went unadjusted for multiple comparisons was the slight underrepresentation of TRBV07 in rheumatoid arthritis patients.

Measured with immunoSEQ multiplex PCR; TCRdb has only the in-frame clones, and not every one. The sample includes approximately 15,000 clones, 60% to 85% of them seen just once. The CDR3 consists of 15 residues. Germline lookup yields CDR1 SNHLY and CDR2 FYNNEI. Trimming left V 1 base short and J 6 bases short, with 13 bases between. A note on this clone: The antigen remains undetermined.

Source material: CD8+ T cells sorted from blood. The sequence was collected from an adult with rheumatoid arthritis. The chain employs TRBV2 and TRBJ2-1, with a possible D match to TRBD1 (6 bases). DNA of the CDR3: TGTGCCAGCAGTGAAGGAAAGGGACACTTCAATGAGCAGTTCTTC. This translates into CASSEGKGHFNEQFF.